Following are 27 T cell receptor beta chains from one sample sequenced in a study of multiple sclerosis patients with progressive multifocal leukoencephalopathy. Measured with immunoSEQ multiplex PCR; TCRdb has only the in-frame clones, and not every one. The sample lists more than 30,000 clones, 87% occurring once. Time point specified: time of PML onset. This specimen was PBMCs, taken from a patient treated with natalizumab. The receptors stem from a middle-aged woman with progressive multifocal leukoencephalopathy.

V is TRBV27 and J is TRBJ2-1; TRBD1 is a possible D gene (5 bases). Germline-derived CDR1 and CDR2 are MNHEY and SMNVEV (reference sequence). The CDR3 contains 15 residues. Deletions cut 3 bases from V and 4 bases from J, with 13 bases between. The CDR3 DNA is TGTGCCAGCAGTTTGGGGCGGTCCACTTACAATGAGCAGTTCTTC. This encodes CASSLGRSTYNEQFF.

This rearrangement joins TRBV21-1 to TRBJ2-1; TRBD2 is the table's D call, not checked against the DNA. TRBV21-1 is a listed pseudogene. There are 22 residues in the CDR3. Written as DNA, the CDR3 is TGTGCCAGCAGCAAAGAAGTTGGCCCGGGACGGATACTAGCGGGAGAATACAATGAGCAGTTCTTC. Translation: CASSKEVGPGRILAGEYNEQFF.

The J gene is TRBJ1-1, the V gene TRBV5-1; a possible D gene is TRBD1 (6 bases). CDR1 SGHRS and CDR2 YFSETQ come from the germline V gene. V lost 2 bases and J lost 3, with 14 bases in between. This CDR3 region has 15 residues. CDR3 sequence reads: CASSFIKGVDTEAFF. For the CDR3, the DNA is TGCGCCAGCAGCTTCATCAAGGGGGTCGACACTGAAGCTTTCTTT.

The chain employs TRBV7-2 and TRBJ1-2; D uncertain. V lost 6 bases to trimming and J lost 1 base, with 12 bases between them. This CDR3 comprises 14 residues. Per the germline V gene, CDR1 is SGHTA and CDR2 is FQGNSA. CDR3 in amino acids: CASRPGGDNYGYTF. CDR3 nucleotides: TGTGCCAGCAGGCCCGGCGGGGATAACTATGGCTACACCTTC.

The chain is built from TRBV9 and TRBJ2-7; 8 bases agree with TRBD1. The CDR3 runs 15 residues. CDR1 and CDR2 (germline): SGDLS, YYNGEE. The trim removed 1 base at V and 3 bases at J, leaving 6 bases unmatched. The CDR3 protein is CASSVTGTGSYEQYF. In nucleotides, the CDR3 is TGTGCCAGCAGCGTAACGGGGACAGGCAGCTACGAGCAGTACTTC. Based on the CDR3 plus reference TRBV9 and TRBJ2-7, the full variable domain is DSGVTQTPKHLITATGQRVTLRCSPRSGDLSVYWYQQSLDQGLQFLIQYYNGEERAKGNILERFSAQQFPDLHSELNLSSLELGDSALYFCASSVTGTGSYEQYFGPGTRLTVT.

The chain carries TRBV9 and TRBJ2-3; TRBD2 might be the D (6 bases). Germline V gene data show CDR1 as SGDLS and CDR2 as YYNGEE. The V end lost 1 base, the J end lost 0 bases, and 12 bases lay between the germline ends. CDR3 length equals 16 residues. CDR3 protein: CASSVKGGTSTDTQYF. Here the CDR3 DNA reads TGTGCCAGCAGCGTAAAGGGAGGCACTAGCACAGATACGCAGTATTTT.

This clone was counted once. This chain uses TRBV7-9 with TRBJ2-3; D possibly uses TRBD1 or TRBD2 (5 bases each). The V gene lost 2 bases and the J gene lost 2 bases, with 11 bases spanning the gap. The CDR3 runs 15 residues. Germline lookup yields CDR1 SEHNR and CDR2 FQNEAQ (reference sequence). The DNA for the CDR3 is TGTGCCAGCAGCTTAACCGGGGCCGTCACAGATACGCAGTATTTT. Encoded protein: CASSLTGAVTDTQYF.

The chain carries TRBV28 and TRBJ1-2; D remains unclear. CDR1 is MDHEN, CDR2 SYDVKM, per germline. There are 11 residues in the CDR3. The V end was cut by 4 bases, the J end by 2 bases, with 2 bases between. CDR3 DNA: TGTGCCAGCAGTTCGAACTATGGCTACACCTTC. It is translated as CASSSNYGYTF.

This chain connects TRBV4-3 to TRBJ1-6; D is possibly TRBD1 (5 bases). Deletions cut 1 base from V and 0 bases from J, with 10 bases between. This CDR3 has 17 amino acids. Germline CDR1 reads LGHNA; CDR2 reads YSLEER. CDR3 bases: TGCGCCAGCAGCCAAGTTCACAGGAGCTCCTATAATTCACCCCTCCACTTT. It is translated as CASSQVHRSSYNSPLHF.

CDR3 sequence: CAGGPADTQYF. The CDR3 nucleotides are TGTGCCGGCGGACCGGCGGATACGCAGTATTTT. This chain connects TRBV6-5 to TRBJ2-3; D unresolved. The CDR3 totals 11 residues. V was cut by 11 bases and J by 6 bases, with 12 bases left in between. Germline values: CDR1 MNHEY, CDR2 SVGAGI.

The rearrangement joins TRBV7-9 to TRBJ1-2, with D tentatively TRBD1 (6 bases). The length of the CDR3 is 16 residues. The germline CDR1 and CDR2 sequences are SEHNR and FQNEAQ (reference sequence). Trimming took 1 base from V and 3 from J, leaving 15 bases between them. The CDR3 reads CASSLGLGAPYYGYTF. The CDR3 region has the DNA TGTGCCAGCAGCTTAGGGCTGGGGGCGCCTTACTATGGCTACACCTTC.

Only one count was recorded for this clone. The rearrangement uses TRBV28 and TRBJ1-4; no reliable D call. In germline, CDR1 is MDHEN, CDR2 SYDVKM. CDR3 length equals 14 residues. Trimming stripped 8 bases from V and 6 bases from J, with 16 bases between. The CDR3 sequence: CASCEGKFYEKLFF. For the CDR3, the DNA is TGTGCCAGCTGTGAGGGCAAGTTCTATGAAAAACTGTTTTTT.

This clone was seen only a few times. The CDR3 DNA sequence: TGTGCCAGCAGCTTGTCGGGAGGGACTGAAGCTTTCTTT. Translated: CASSLSGGTEAFF. The V and J genes are TRBV7-9 and TRBJ1-1, with unresolved D. Germline CDR1 reads SEHNR; CDR2 reads FQNEAQ (reference sequence). The CDR3 covers 13 residues. The V end was cut by 3 bases, the J end by 5 bases, with 10 bases between.

A note on this clone: Other DNA sequences in the same sample also yield this CDR3. V usage is TRBV11-3 and J usage is TRBJ2-5, with a possible D match to TRBD2 (5 bases). The CDR3 loop spans 16 amino acids. V was trimmed by 5 bases and J by 0 bases, leaving 16 bases between them. The V gene's germline CDR1 is SGHNT and CDR2 YENEEA. CDR3 coding DNA: TGTGCCAGCAGCCCCCTCGGCGGGTGGTACCAAGAGACCCAGTACTTC. It encodes CASSPLGGWYQETQYF.

The genes are TRBV6-5 and TRBJ1-3; weak D call: TRBD1 (5 bases). V lost 0 bases, J lost 1 base, and 10 bases lay in between. The CDR3 has 16 residues. Germline V lookup: CDR1 MNHEY, CDR2 SVGAGI. The CDR3 DNA reads TGTGCCAGCAGTTACTCGGGGGAAGGGTCTGGAAACACCATATATTTT. Its protein product is CASSYSGEGSGNTIYF.

The chain links TRBV13 to TRBJ2-4, with TRBD2 identical over 15 bases. The CDR3 totals 18 residues. Losses at the gene ends were 5 bases for V and 2 bases for J; bases not matched to a gene: 7. Germline CDR1 PRHDT, CDR2 FYEKMQ (reference sequence). DNA of the CDR3: TGTGCCAGCAGCCCCGGACTAGCGGGGGGGCTGCCCAAAAACATTCAGTACTTC. Translating it yields CASSPGLAGGLPKNIQYF.

The rearrangement joins TRBV7-8 to TRBJ1-2, with D possibly matching TRBD1 (5 bases). Germline V gene lookup returns CDR1 SGHVS and CDR2 FQNEAQ. This CDR3 comprises 13 residues. V was clipped by 1 base and J by 3 bases, with 6 bases between them. The CDR3 protein is CASSLGGDYGYTF. Written as DNA, the CDR3 is TGTGCCAGCAGCTTAGGAGGGGACTATGGCTACACCTTC.

The CDR3 DNA follows: TGTGCCAGCAGCGTAGATATGCGGGGCTCTGGAAACACCATATATTTT. Translation: CASSVDMRGSGNTIYF. This chain joins TRBV9 and TRBJ1-3; D gene uncertain. Trimming left V 0 bases short and J 0 bases short, with 10 bases between. Germline loops: CDR1 SGDLS, CDR2 YYNGEE. The CDR3 runs to 16 residues.

The chain joins TRBV7-8 to TRBJ1-2, with TRBD1 matching over 9 bases. Germline values: CDR1 SGHVS, CDR2 FQNEAQ. CDR3 length: 16 amino acids. Trimming at V came to 1 base and at J to 5 bases, leaving 8 bases not matched to a gene. Written as DNA, the CDR3 is TGTGCCAGCAGCTTAGTACCTCCGGGACAGGGATATGGCTACACCTTC. Translating it yields CASSLVPPGQGYGYTF. The variable domain in full, completed from reference TRBV7-8 and TRBJ1-2, reads GAGVSQSPRYKVAKRGQDVALRCDPISGHVSLFWYQQALGQGPEFLTYFQNEAQLDKSGLPSDRFFAERPEGSVSTLKIQRTQQEDSAVYLCASSLVPPGQGYGYTFGSGTRLTVV.

The CDR3 DNA reads TGTGCCAGCAGTTTTTCTTTCGGACAGGGGGACCCCTTGAACACTGAAGCTTTCTTT. Protein sequence: CASSFSFGQGDPLNTEAFF. The chain employs TRBV28 and TRBJ1-1; 10 nucleotides match TRBD1. V lost 3 bases to trimming and J lost 0 bases; unmatched junction nucleotides: 13. The V gene's germline CDR1 is MDHEN and CDR2 SYDVKM. This CDR3 has 19 amino acids.

This clone was counted between two and nine times. The V and J genes are TRBV11-3 and TRBJ2-3, with 15 bases aligning to TRBD2. The germline V gene has CDR1 SGHNT and CDR2 YENEEA. CDR3 size: 18 residues. The junction had 9 bases not matched to a gene; V was cut back by 4 bases and J by 4 bases. The CDR3 region is CASSSGTSGGSPSDTQYF. The CDR3 DNA sequence: TGTGCCAGCAGCTCGGGGACTAGCGGGGGGAGCCCATCAGATACGCAGTATTTT.

This clone was counted once. The CDR3, as DNA: TGTGCCAGCAGCGTAGTCCCCTCTCTAGCGGGAGGTGAAGATACGCAGTATTTT. This sequence encodes CASSVVPSLAGGEDTQYF. The V and J genes are TRBV9 and TRBJ2-3, with TRBD2 identical over 11 bases. Looked up from germline, CDR1 is SGDLS and CDR2 is YYNGEE. With V trimmed by 0 bases and J by 5 bases, 11 bases remained unmatched. The CDR3 has 18 residues.

V and J are TRBV2 and TRBJ1-5, with 7 positions matching TRBD1. This CDR3 has 15 residues. Trimming at V came to 1 base and at J to 2 bases, leaving 2 bases not matched to a gene. CDR1 and CDR2 (germline): SNHLY, FYNNEI. The CDR3 here is CASSEEGAGNQPQHF. The DNA of the CDR3 is TGTGCCAGCAGTGAAGAGGGGGCGGGCAATCAGCCCCAGCATTTT.

This chain links TRBV12-5 with TRBJ2-2; TRBD1 might be the D (6 bases). V lost 5 bases, J lost 7 bases, and 14 bases lay in between. There are 14 residues in the CDR3. In germline, CDR1 is LGHNT, CDR2 FRNRAP. Here the CDR3 reads CASGLNRVDGELFF. The CDR3 DNA reads as TGTGCTAGTGGTCTAAACAGGGTAGACGGGGAGCTGTTTTTT.

The chain couples TRBV6-4 to TRBJ2-1; 13 nucleotides match TRBD2. Looked up from germline, CDR1 is MRHNA and CDR2 is SNTAGT. This CDR3 spans 18 amino acids. V shed 1 base, J shed 7 bases, and the junction held 10 bases outside the gene matches. The CDR3 here is CASSDLALAGGPSNEQFF. CDR3 bases: TGTGCCAGCAGTGACTTGGCACTAGCGGGGGGGCCAAGTAATGAGCAGTTCTTC.

This clone was seen once. The chain recombines TRBV14 with TRBJ2-5; D remains ambiguous. The V end was cut by 4 bases, the J end by 3 bases, with 9 bases between. Germline assignment: CDR1 SGHDN and CDR2 FVKESK. This CDR3 region has 13 residues. This CDR3 is CASSPTLEETQYF. In nucleotides, the CDR3 is TGTGCCAGCAGCCCTACTCTAGAAGAGACCCAGTACTTC.

The genes are TRBV7-9 and TRBJ2-3; D remains ambiguous. This CDR3 spans 13 amino acids. Germline-derived CDR1 and CDR2 are SEHNR and FQNEAQ (reference sequence). Trimming took off 5 bases at V and 2 bases at J, with 8 bases between the two ends. DNA of the CDR3: TGTGCCAGCAGCCCTGCTTCCACAGATACGCAGTATTTT. This encodes CASSPASTDTQYF.